This paragraph covers one TCR beta chain sequence. Produced via immunoSEQ multiplex PCR; TCRdb's table is partial and in-frame only. The repertoire has over 85,000 clones, more than 75% of them found once; the top ten carry less than 5%. The record originates from a study of blood T cell repertoires in COVID-19. The wider study: Whether acute or convalescent, the COVID-19 samples came from the United States, Italy and Spain. PBMCs, B-cell-depleted T cells, or T cells were the source of the cDNA or gDNA that made up the material.

The CDR3 extends over 17 amino acids. Between the trimmed V and J ends, which lost 3 bases and 5 bases, there was a span of 22 bases. CDR1 is LGHDT, CDR2 YNNKEL, per germline (reference sequence). Sequenced sample: peripheral blood. The clonotype was recovered from a woman aged 80 or over with acute or convalescent COVID-19. The genes are TRBV3-1 (or the pseudogene TRBV3-2) and TRBJ2-5; a weak D match, TRBD2 (6 bases). The DNA for the CDR3 is TGTGCCAGCAGCCAGGCTGTCCCCGGGACTCCCGGGGAGACCCAGTACTTC. Translation gives CASSQAVPGTPGETQYF.